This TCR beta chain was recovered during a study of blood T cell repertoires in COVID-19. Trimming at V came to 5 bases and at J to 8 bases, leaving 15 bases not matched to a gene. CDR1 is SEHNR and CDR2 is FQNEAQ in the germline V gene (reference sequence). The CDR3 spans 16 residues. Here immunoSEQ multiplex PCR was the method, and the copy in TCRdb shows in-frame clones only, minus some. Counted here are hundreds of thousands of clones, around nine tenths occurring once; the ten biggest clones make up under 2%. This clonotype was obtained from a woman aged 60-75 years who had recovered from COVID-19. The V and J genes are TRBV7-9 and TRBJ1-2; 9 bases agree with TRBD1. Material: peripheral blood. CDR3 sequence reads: CASSRYRTGEDSGYTF. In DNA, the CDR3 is TGTGCCAGCAGCCGCTACCGGACAGGGGAGGATAGCGGCTACACCTTC.